Below, 27 T cell receptor beta chains from the same sample are listed, as sequenced in a study of human T cells and chemical hapten exposure. The time point here: healthy volunteer bleed at 2 weeks. The authors' total RNA extraction used unfractionated whole blood. TCRdb called the RACE reads again in MiXCR, with one record for every CDR3 protein. The profile shows about 130,000 distinct CDR3 sequences, approximately 8.3% of them singletons. The material sequenced was whole blood. Receptor source: a male donor in good health. Some clones in this sample may be carry-over from other donors' samples.

This clonotype occurred many times. The rearrangement uses TRBV7-9 and TRBJ2-3; D unclear. Trimming stripped 7 bases from V and 3 bases from J, with 11 bases between. Germline assignment: CDR1 SEHNR and CDR2 FQNEAQ (reference sequence). The CDR3 is 13 amino acids. In DNA, the CDR3 is TGTGCCAGCACTTTCGGGCGGACAGATACGCAGTATTTT. As protein: CASTFGRTDTQYF.

The chain is built from TRBV19 and TRBJ1-1; D remains ambiguous. CDR1 LNHDA and CDR2 SQIVND come from the germline V gene (reference sequence). CDR3 length: 14 residues. V lost 4 bases to trimming and J lost 3 bases, with 12 bases between them. CDR3 loop: CASSTNREDTEAFF. CDR3 coding DNA: TGTGCCAGTAGTACCAATCGGGAGGACACTGAAGCTTTCTTT. The full variable domain, its missing parts supplied by reference TRBV19 and TRBJ1-1, is DGGITQSPKYLFRKEGQNVTLSCEQNLNHDAMYWYRQDPGQGLRLIYYSQIVNDFQKGDIAEGYSVSREKKESFPLTVTSAQKNPTAFYLCASSTNREDTEAFFGQGTRLTVV.

This clonotype was detected ten times or more. The DNA for the CDR3 is TGCGCCAGCGAGGGGGGAGAAGCGCCCGGAGCCTACAATGAGCAGTTCTTC. It translates to CASEGGEAPGAYNEQFF. This chain uses TRBV10-2 with TRBJ2-1; the D call may be TRBD1 or TRBD2 (6 bases each). This CDR3 contains 17 residues. Trimming shortened V by 8 bases and J by 2 bases, and 22 bases separated the two germline ends. Germline-derived CDR1 and CDR2 are WSHSY and SAAADI.

Comment on this clonotype: A much larger clone differs by one base, so this may be a read error. This CDR3 is missing its conserved last phenylalanine or tryptophan, likely due to a read error. Here the CDR3 reads CASSMRGNEEQYY. Here the CDR3 DNA reads TGTGCCAGCAGTATGAGGGGAAACGAGGAGCAGTACTAC. The V and J genes are TRBV19 and TRBJ2-7; D could derive from TRBD1 or TRBD2 (5 bases each). Germline V gene lookup returns CDR1 LNHDA and CDR2 SQIVND (reference sequence). The CDR3 has 13 residues.

In this sample, this clonotype turned up many times. This chain uses TRBV7-9 with TRBJ2-7, with D hard to call. The length of the CDR3 is 16 residues. The V and J ends lost 1 base and 1 base respectively, with 14 bases between them. Germline lookup yields CDR1 SEHNR and CDR2 FQNEAQ (reference sequence). CDR3 region: CASSLVSVGESYEQYF. The CDR3 DNA follows: TGTGCCAGCAGCTTAGTGAGCGTTGGGGAATCCTACGAGCAGTACTTC.

This clonotype occurred many times. The CDR3 coding sequence is TGTGCCAGCAGGCTACAGGGGGTTGGCGGGGAGCTGTTTTTT. Translating gives CASRLQGVGGELFF. The chain employs TRBV6-5 and TRBJ2-2; 8 nucleotides match TRBD1. CDR3 size: 14 residues. V lost 6 bases to trimming and J lost 7 bases; unmatched junction nucleotides: 7. The germline CDR1 and CDR2 sequences are MNHEY and SVGAGI.

The genes are TRBV6-2 or TRBV6-3 and TRBJ2-5, with D tentatively TRBD2 (6 bases). The CDR3 has 15 amino acids. Germline CDR1 MNHEY, CDR2 SVGEGT. V was trimmed by 7 bases and J by 1 base, leaving 16 bases between them. CDR3 in amino acids: CASTPGGSGQETQYF. The CDR3 DNA reads as TGTGCCAGCACCCCCGGGGGTAGCGGCCAAGAGACCCAGTACTTC.

In this sample, this clonotype turned up a few times. The genes are TRBV12-3 or TRBV12-4 and TRBJ2-6; 7 nucleotides align to TRBD2. CDR3 length: 16 residues. With V trimmed by 3 bases and J by 4 bases, 6 bases remained unmatched. The chain's CDR3 is CASSFPGGSGANVLTF. The CDR3 bases are TGTGCCAGCAGTTTTCCCGGGGGGTCCGGGGCCAACGTCCTGACTTTC.

This clonotype was observed a few times. This CDR3 reads CASSYSSSGSNTGELFF. The CDR3, as DNA: TGTGCCAGCAGTTACTCGTCTAGCGGGAGTAATACCGGGGAGCTGTTTTTT. The chain combines TRBV6-7 with TRBJ2-2, with 10 bases that match TRBD2. TRBV6-7 falls under the ORF class, with uncertain function. The CDR3 is 17 residues long. The J segment lost 5 bases and the V segment lost 0 bases, leaving 6 bases of the junction unmatched.

The V and J genes are TRBV6-2 or TRBV6-3 and TRBJ2-3; 12 positions agree with TRBD2. Per the germline V gene, CDR1 is MNHEY and CDR2 is SVGEGT. V trimming: 6 bases; J trimming: 0 bases; junction bases outside the gene matches: 19. This CDR3 region has 21 residues. The CDR3 reads CASRTGPGLAGNLPSTDTQYF. CDR3 bases: TGTGCCAGCAGGACGGGGCCGGGACTAGCGGGCAATTTACCTAGCACAGATACGCAGTATTTT.

The table lists this clonotype with a few counts. This rearrangement joins TRBV10-3 to TRBJ2-1; TRBD2 agrees at 8 bases. Germline CDR1 and CDR2: ENHRY and SYGVKD. V dropped 7 bases and J dropped 7; count of bases not matched to a gene: 0. The CDR3 loop spans 11 amino acids. The CDR3 DNA is TGTGCCATCACTAGCGGGAATGAGCAGTTCTTC. Residues: CAITSGNEQFF.

This clonotype was observed a handful of times. The J gene is TRBJ1-1, the V gene TRBV9; D call uncertain. CDR3 length: 14 residues. Germline CDR1 and CDR2: SGDLS and YYNGEE. The V and J ends lost 3 bases and 2 bases respectively, with 11 bases between them. DNA of the CDR3: TGTGCCAGCAGCGCGGGGTCTATCAACACTGAAGCTTTCTTT. This encodes CASSAGSINTEAFF.

This clonotype was detected only a few times. This sequence joins TRBV14 and TRBJ1-3; D gene ambiguous. The CDR3 runs to 16 residues. CDR1 SGHDN and CDR2 FVKESK come from the germline V gene. V gave up 0 bases and J gave up 1 base, with 10 bases separating them. For the CDR3, the DNA is TGTGCCAGCAGCCAAGATCTTGTAGAGTCTGGAAACACCATATATTTT. It specifies CASSQDLVESGNTIYF.

The chain links TRBV29-1 to TRBJ2-2; D is perhaps TRBD1 or TRBD2 (5 bases each). V lost 5 bases and J lost 14, with 12 bases in between. Per germline, CDR1 SQVTM and CDR2 ANQGSEA. CDR3 size: 10 residues. CDR3 nucleotide sequence: TGCAGCGTTTTAGCTGGGGGTCTGTTTTTT. This translates into CSVLAGGLFF.

This clonotype was picked up many times. The chain joins TRBV5-1 to TRBJ1-2, with a weak D call TRBD1 (5 bases). This CDR3 is 16 amino acids long. The germline V gene encodes CDR1 SGHRS and CDR2 YFSETQ. Trimming took off 2 bases at V and 2 bases at J, with 16 bases between the two ends. The DNA of the CDR3 is TGCGCCAGCAGCTTCGACGGGGGGATGGGGAACTATGGCTACACCTTC. Its translation is CASSFDGGMGNYGYTF. Full variable domain (rest looked up from reference TRBV5-1 and TRBJ1-2): KAGVTQTPRYLIKTRGQQVTLSCSPISGHRSVSWYQQTPGQGLQFLFEYFSETQRNKGNFPGRFSGRQFSNSRSEMNVSTLELGDSALYLCASSFDGGMGNYGYTFGSGTRLTVV.

Ten or more counts support this clonotype. The chain couples TRBV4-3 to TRBJ2-7; D remains ambiguous. The CDR3 extends over 14 amino acids. CDR1 and CDR2 from the germline V gene are LGHNA and YSLEER. V lost 1 base to trimming and J lost 0 bases, with 7 bases between them. The CDR3 here is CASSQGEGSYEQYF. CDR3 coding DNA: TGCGCCAGCAGCCAAGGGGAAGGCTCCTACGAGCAGTACTTC.

In DNA form, the CDR3 reads TGTGCCAGCAGTTCAGCGCTCACGGCGGGAGAGACCCAGTACTTC. Translating it yields CASSSALTAGETQYF. V gene TRBV6-2 or TRBV6-3 combines with J gene TRBJ2-5; D possibly corresponds to TRBD2 (5 bases). With 4 bases removed from V and 4 bases from J, the gap between germline ends came to 16 bases. This CDR3 has 15 amino acids. Germline V gene lookup returns CDR1 MNHEY and CDR2 SVGEGT.

CDR3 in amino acids: CASSSIIKEQYF. The DNA of the CDR3 is TGTGCCAGCAGTTCGATTATTAAAGAGCAGTACTTC. J is TRBJ2-7 and V is TRBV6-2 or TRBV6-3, with D uncertain. The length of the CDR3 is 12 residues. Germline-derived CDR1 and CDR2 are MNHEY and SVGEGT. Trimming left V 4 bases short and J 7 bases short, with 11 bases between.

This clonotype turned up a few times. The chain joins TRBV7-2 to TRBJ2-3, with D perhaps given as TRBD1 or TRBD2 (6 bases each). The CDR3 has 14 residues. V was pared by 1 base and J by 3 bases, with 8 bases between. Germline-derived CDR1 and CDR2 are SGHTA and FQGNSA. The CDR3 reads CASSLEGGTDTQYF. The CDR3 DNA reads as TGTGCCAGCAGCTTAGAGGGGGGTACAGATACGCAGTATTTT. Using reference TRBV7-2 and TRBJ2-3 for the parts outside the CDR3, the full variable domain is GAGVSQSPSNKVTEKGKDVELRCDPISGHTALYWYRQSLGQGLEFLIYFQGNSAPDKSGLPSDRFSAERTGGSVSTLTIQRTQQEDSAVYLCASSLEGGTDTQYFGPGTRLTVL.

This clonotype was counted only a few times. This chain joins TRBV12-3 or TRBV12-4 and TRBJ2-1, with 7 positions matching TRBD2. Unmatched junction bases numbered 7, after V lost 9 bases and J lost 5 bases. The CDR3 extends over 13 amino acids. DNA for the CDR3: TGTGCCAGGGGGGGGGAACGGGACAATGAGCAGTTCTTC. Translation gives CARGGERDNEQFF.

This clonotype has ten or more counts. The chain has TRBV5-5 and TRBJ2-1; TRBD2 aligns across 8 bases. The CDR3 is 16 residues long. Germline CDR1 SGHKS, CDR2 YYEKEE (reference sequence). Trimming took 4 bases from V and 0 from J; bases not matched to a gene: 6. CDR3 protein: CASSLIAGSSYNEQFF. In nucleotides, the CDR3 is TGTGCCAGCAGCCTCATAGCGGGGAGCTCCTACAATGAGCAGTTCTTC.

This clonotype was seen a few times. The chain combines TRBV11-2 with TRBJ1-5, with D possibly TRBD1 on 5 matching bases. The length of the CDR3 is 14 residues. V lost 3 bases, J lost 4 bases, and 10 bases lay in between. Germline CDR1 SGHAT, CDR2 FQNNGV. The CDR3 coding sequence is TGTGCCAGCAGCTTCGGGGGACTGAATCAGCCCCAGCATTTT. Amino acids: CASSFGGLNQPQHF. Supplemented by reference TRBV11-2 and TRBJ1-5, the full variable domain reads EAGVAQSPRYKIIEKRQSVAFWCNPISGHATLYWYQQILGQGPKLLIQFQNNGVVDDSQLPKDRFSAERLKGVDSTLKIQPAKLEDSAVYLCASSFGGLNQPQHFGDGTRLSIL.

This clonotype was counted at least ten times. The CDR3 bases are TGTGCCAGCACCTCAAGCTCTGGAAACACCATATATTTT. Its protein is CASTSSSGNTIYF. This chain connects TRBV6-5 to TRBJ1-3; no clear D. CDR1 is MNHEY, CDR2 SVGAGI, per germline. Trimming took off 7 bases at V and 0 bases at J, with 7 bases between the two ends. The CDR3 spans 13 residues.

The sample holds many counts of this clonotype. V gene TRBV19 combines with J gene TRBJ2-7; TRBD1 aligns across 7 bases. The germline gives CDR1 LNHDA, CDR2 SQIVND (reference sequence). This CDR3 spans 13 amino acids. V shed 5 bases and J 2 bases; nucleotides not matched to a gene: 3. The CDR3 spells CASSLGQPYEQYF. CDR3 bases: TGTGCCAGTAGTTTGGGACAGCCCTACGAGCAGTACTTC.

The chain uses TRBV10-3 and TRBJ2-7; D is ambiguous. CDR1 and CDR2 (germline): ENHRY, SYGVKD. CDR3 length: 12 amino acids. Trimming removed 3 bases at V and 4 bases at J, with 7 bases between. The CDR3 protein is CAISERSYEQYF. DNA of the CDR3: TGTGCCATCAGTGAAAGAAGTTACGAGCAGTACTTC.

The V gene is TRBV28, the J gene TRBJ2-7, with D perhaps matching TRBD1 or TRBD2 (5 bases each). The CDR3 has 14 residues. Trimming removed 7 bases at V and 0 bases at J, with 13 bases between. CDR1 is MDHEN and CDR2 is SYDVKM in the germline V gene. In nucleotides, the CDR3 is TGTGCCAGCACCCTGAGGGGAATCTCCTACGAGCAGTACTTC. This translates into CASTLRGISYEQYF.

There are a few counts of this clonotype. The CDR3 DNA sequence: TGTGCCACCAGTGATCCGGGACAGGGAAGTCTCGGGGAGCTGTTTTTT. This sequence encodes CATSDPGQGSLGELFF. The chain carries TRBV24-1 and TRBJ2-2, with 9 positions matching TRBD1. Trimming cost V 3 bases and J 7 bases; bases outside gene matches: 8. Germline V lookup: CDR1 KGHDR, CDR2 SFDVKD. The CDR3 covers 16 residues.